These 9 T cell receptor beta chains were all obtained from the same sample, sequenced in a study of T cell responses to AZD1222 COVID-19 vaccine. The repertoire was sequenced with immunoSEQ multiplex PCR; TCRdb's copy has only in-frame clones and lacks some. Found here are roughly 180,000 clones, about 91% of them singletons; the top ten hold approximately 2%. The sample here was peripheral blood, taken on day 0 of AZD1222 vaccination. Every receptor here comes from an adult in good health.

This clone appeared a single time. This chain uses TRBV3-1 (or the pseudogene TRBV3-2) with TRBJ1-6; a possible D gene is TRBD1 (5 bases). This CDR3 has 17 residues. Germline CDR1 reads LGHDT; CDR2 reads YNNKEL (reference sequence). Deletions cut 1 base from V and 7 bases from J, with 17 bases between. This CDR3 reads CASSQGLTSGRNSPLHF. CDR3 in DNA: TGTGCCAGCAGCCAAGGGCTAACCTCAGGGAGGAATTCACCCCTCCACTTT.

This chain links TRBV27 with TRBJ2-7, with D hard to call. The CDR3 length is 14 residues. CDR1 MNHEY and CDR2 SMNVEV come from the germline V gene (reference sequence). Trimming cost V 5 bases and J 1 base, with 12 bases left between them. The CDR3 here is CASSPQRQSYEQYF. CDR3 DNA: TGTGCCAGCAGTCCGCAAAGGCAGTCCTACGAGCAGTACTTC.

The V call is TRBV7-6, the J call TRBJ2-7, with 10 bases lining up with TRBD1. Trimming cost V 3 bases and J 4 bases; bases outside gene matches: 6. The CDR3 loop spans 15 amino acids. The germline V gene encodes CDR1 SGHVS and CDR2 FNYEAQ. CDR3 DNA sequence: TGTGCCAGCAGCTTCGGACAGGGGGTTGTATACGAGCAGTACTTC. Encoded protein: CASSFGQGVVYEQYF.

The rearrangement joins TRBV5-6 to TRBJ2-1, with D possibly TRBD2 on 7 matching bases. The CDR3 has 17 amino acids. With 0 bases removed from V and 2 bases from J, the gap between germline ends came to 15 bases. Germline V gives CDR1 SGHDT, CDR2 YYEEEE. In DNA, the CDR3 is TGTGCCAGCAGCTTGGAGCTGGGGGGGGACACCTACAATGAGCAGTTCTTC. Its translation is CASSLELGGDTYNEQFF. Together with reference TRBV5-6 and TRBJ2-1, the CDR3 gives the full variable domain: DAGVTQSPTHLIKTRGQQVTLRCSPKSGHDTVSWYQQALGQGPQFIFQYYEEEERQRGNFPDRFSGHQFPNYSSELNVNALLLGDSALYLCASSLELGGDTYNEQFFGPGTRLTVL.

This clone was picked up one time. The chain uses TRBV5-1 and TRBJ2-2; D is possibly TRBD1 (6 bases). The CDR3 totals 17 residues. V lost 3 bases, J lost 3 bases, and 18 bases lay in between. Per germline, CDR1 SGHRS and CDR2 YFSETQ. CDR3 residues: CASSYRTASTHTGELFF. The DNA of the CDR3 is TGCGCCAGCAGCTATAGGACAGCTTCAACTCACACCGGGGAGCTGTTTTTT.

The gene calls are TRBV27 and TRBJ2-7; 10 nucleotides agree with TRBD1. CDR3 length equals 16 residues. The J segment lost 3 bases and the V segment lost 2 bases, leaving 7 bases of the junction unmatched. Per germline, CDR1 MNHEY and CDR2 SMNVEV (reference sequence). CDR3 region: CASSLRSGQGIYEQYF. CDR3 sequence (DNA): TGTGCCAGCAGTTTAAGGTCGGGACAGGGGATCTACGAGCAGTACTTC.

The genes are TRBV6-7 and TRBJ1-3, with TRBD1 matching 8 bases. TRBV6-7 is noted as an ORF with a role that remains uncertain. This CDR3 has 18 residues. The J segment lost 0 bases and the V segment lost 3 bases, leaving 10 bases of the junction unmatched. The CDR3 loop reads CASSYDKTGALSGNTIYF. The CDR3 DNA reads TGTGCCAGCAGTTATGACAAGACAGGGGCCCTCTCTGGAAACACCATATATTTT.

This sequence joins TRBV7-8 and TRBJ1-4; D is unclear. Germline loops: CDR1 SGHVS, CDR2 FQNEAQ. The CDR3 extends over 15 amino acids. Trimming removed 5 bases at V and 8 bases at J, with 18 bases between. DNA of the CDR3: TGTGCCAGCAGCCCACGCCCGACTAGGAACGAAAAACTGTTTTTT. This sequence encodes CASSPRPTRNEKLFF.

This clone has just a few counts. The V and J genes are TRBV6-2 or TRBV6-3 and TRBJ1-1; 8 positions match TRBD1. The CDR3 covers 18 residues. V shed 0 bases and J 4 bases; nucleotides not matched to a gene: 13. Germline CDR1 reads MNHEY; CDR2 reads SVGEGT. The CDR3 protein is CASSYSGNQGAWGTEAFF. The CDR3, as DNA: TGTGCCAGCAGTTACTCGGGGAACCAGGGGGCGTGGGGCACTGAAGCTTTCTTT.